This T cell receptor beta chain was retrieved from a study of T cell responses to AZD1222 COVID-19 vaccine. CDR1 KGHSH and CDR2 LQKENI come from the germline V gene. This CDR3 has 16 amino acids. V gave up 3 bases and J gave up 9 bases; unmatched junction bases: 6. Using immunoSEQ multiplex PCR, the repertoire was profiled, and TCRdb retains in-frame clones only, with some absent. The data contain some 170,000 clones, 85% to 90% of them singletons. The receptor was isolated from an adult in good health. The sample here was peripheral blood, taken on day 0 of AZD1222 vaccination. The J gene is TRBJ2-1, the V gene TRBV18; TRBD2 matches 15 bases. Written as DNA, the CDR3 is TGTGCCAGCTCACCTGGGGGACTAGCGGGGGGATCTGAGCAGTTCTTC. Translation: CASSPGGLAGGSEQFF. Full variable domain (remainder filled in from reference TRBV18 and TRBJ2-1): NAGVMQNPRHLVRRRGQEARLRCSPMKGHSHVYWYRQLPEEGLKFMVYLQKENIIDESGMPKERFSAEFPKEGPSILRIQQVVRGDSAAYFCASSPGGLAGGSEQFFGPGTRLTVL.